This T cell receptor (beta chain) was recovered during a study of T cells in Graves' hyperthyroidism and ophthalmopathy. From RNA transcripts, TCR beta CDR3 regions were amplified. HTBI primers were used for first-round RT-PCR of the TCR CDR3. In TCRdb, the multiplex PCR reads were re-called with MiXCR into one record per CDR3 protein. The profile covers around 600,000 distinct CDR3 sequences, with about a sixth appearing a single time and roughly 3.3% taken by the ten largest. This CDR3 is 15 amino acids long. V was cut by 4 bases and J by 5 bases, with 18 bases left in between. Germline-derived CDR1 and CDR2 are SGHTS and YDEGEE.

This receptor was obtained from a woman between 35 and 50 years old with Graves' ophthalmopathy. Sequenced: blood. This chain uses TRBV5-8 with TRBJ2-5; D possibly matches TRBD1 or TRBD2 (6 bases each). CDR3 loop: CASSPPLGAGETQYF. DNA of the CDR3: TGTGCCAGCAGCCCCCCTTTGGGGGCGGGGGAGACCCAGTACTTC.